Below, 19 T cell receptor beta chains from the same sample are listed, as sequenced in a study of T-cell memory formation after mild COVID-19. TCRdb itself ran the 5' RACE reads through MiXCR, one entry per CDR3 protein. The data show a few hundred thousand distinct CDR3 sequences, 7% to 10% seen once. Sequenced input: PBMCs or a T cell subset sorted from them (not recorded which). Source of these receptors: a man between 18 and 35 years old who had mild COVID-19 (a few samples of this study predate the infection). Cell type and time point are not known.

This clonotype has a handful of counts. The chain is built from TRBV20-1 and TRBJ2-7; 7 bases are shared with TRBD2. This CDR3 is 14 amino acids long. V shed 0 bases and J 2 bases; nucleotides not matched to a gene: 4. CDR1 is DFQATT, CDR2 SNEGSKA, per germline (reference sequence). The CDR3 DNA reads as TGCAGTGCTAGAGATCGGCTAGCGGCCTACGAGCAGTACGTC. Its translation is CSARDRLAAYEQYV.

J is TRBJ1-2 and V is TRBV7-3; TRBD1 matches at 12 bases. In germline, CDR1 is SGHTA, CDR2 FQGTGA. Unmatched junction bases numbered 10, after V lost 6 bases and J lost 5 bases. The CDR3 loop spans 16 amino acids. CDR3 in amino acids: CASRLTGTGGCYGYTF. The CDR3 DNA reads as TGTGCCAGCAGGCTTACCGGGACAGGGGGCTGTTATGGCTACACCTTC.

This clonotype was counted ten times or more. At one boundary the junction diverges from the germline segment, which might be a read error. This chain connects TRBV5-1 to TRBJ2-5; no clear D. The CDR3 totals 12 residues. Germline V gene data show CDR1 as SGHRS and CDR2 as YFSETQ. CDR3 in DNA: TGTGCCAGCAGCCGGGACCAAGAGACCCAGTACTTC. Translated: CASSRDQETQYF.

At least ten counts were recorded for this clonotype. The chain employs TRBV12-3 or TRBV12-4 and TRBJ1-5, with 8 bases aligning to TRBD1. V was pared by 5 bases and J by 1 base, with 4 bases of the junction left unmatched. The length of the CDR3 is 15 residues. CDR3: CASSKGTGSNQPQHF. The DNA for the CDR3 is TGTGCCAGCAGTAAGGGGACAGGAAGCAATCAGCCCCAGCATTTT.

This clonotype was counted only a few times. V usage is TRBV12-3 or TRBV12-4 and J usage is TRBJ2-1; D possibly corresponds to TRBD2 (6 bases). The CDR3 runs to 15 residues. Trimming took 2 bases from V and 6 from J, leaving 14 bases between them. As DNA, the CDR3 is TGTGCCAGCAGTTTAAGGTGGGGGGAACGCAATGAGCAGTTCTTC. It translates to CASSLRWGERNEQFF.

This clonotype was counted a few times. The chain is built from TRBV7-9 and TRBJ1-1; 7 nucleotides align to TRBD1. V was clipped by 2 bases and J by 6 bases; unmatched bases: 24. Germline lookup yields CDR1 SEHNR and CDR2 FQNEAQ (reference sequence). The CDR3 totals 20 residues. CDR3 DNA: TGTGCCAGCAGCTTAAGAAGGCGGACAGGACAGTGGGGGGTTAGTGCTGAAGCTTTCTTT. Protein: CASSLRRRTGQWGVSAEAFF.

Many counts were recorded for this clonotype. The rearrangement links TRBV7-9 to TRBJ1-6; D is unclear. V lost 4 bases and J lost 10, with 14 bases in between. The CDR3 extends over 14 amino acids. Germline CDR1 and CDR2: SEHNR and FQNEAQ (reference sequence). The CDR3 is CASSSPFGGSPLHF. CDR3 DNA sequence: TGTGCCAGCAGCTCCCCTTTTGGTGGGTCACCCCTCCACTTT.

This clonotype was recorded a few times. The chain combines TRBV5-1 with TRBJ2-3; 8 positions agree with TRBD2. The germline V gene encodes CDR1 SGHRS and CDR2 YFSETQ. Losses at the gene ends were 4 bases for V and 5 bases for J; bases not matched to a gene: 12. This CDR3 is 16 amino acids long. The CDR3 DNA sequence: TGCGCCAGCAGCCGAGACCGGACAGCGGGGGTAGATACGCAGTATTTT. It specifies CASSRDRTAGVDTQYF.

This clonotype was found a few times. The chain recombines TRBV11-1 with TRBJ2-3; 7 bases fit TRBD1. The CDR3 has 16 amino acids. The J segment lost 0 bases and the V segment lost 5 bases, leaving 8 bases of the junction unmatched. Germline V CDR1 and CDR2: SGHAT, FQDESV (reference sequence). The CDR3 sequence: CASSEPPGQSTDTQYF. For the CDR3, the DNA is TGTGCCAGCAGCGAGCCGCCGGGACAGAGCACAGATACGCAGTATTTT.

This clonotype showed up many times. This chain connects TRBV7-9 to TRBJ2-3, with D unresolved. Deletions cut 1 base from V and 6 bases from J, with 8 bases between. CDR1 is SEHNR and CDR2 is FQNEAQ in the germline V gene (reference sequence). This CDR3 contains 13 residues. The CDR3 spells CASSLVFGDTQYF. CDR3 bases: TGTGCCAGCAGCTTAGTGTTCGGGGATACGCAGTATTTT.

At least ten counts were recorded for this clonotype. The chain recombines TRBV7-9 with TRBJ2-7; no clear D. The CDR3 spans 14 residues. V lost 3 bases and J 1 base, leaving 10 bases between the germline ends. Germline values: CDR1 SEHNR, CDR2 FQNEAQ (reference sequence). The CDR3 region is CASSFGSDSYEQYF. CDR3 coding DNA: TGTGCCAGCAGCTTTGGGTCTGATTCCTACGAGCAGTACTTC.

The chain employs TRBV24-1 and TRBJ2-2; D is unresolved. This CDR3 contains 15 residues. The V and J ends lost 3 bases and 6 bases respectively, with 13 bases between them. CDR1 KGHDR and CDR2 SFDVKD come from the germline V gene. CDR3 sequence: CATSDRTRQAGELFF. The DNA of the CDR3 is TGTGCCACCAGTGATCGGACCCGGCAGGCCGGGGAGCTGTTTTTT.

This chain links TRBV15 with TRBJ2-3; 8 bases agree with TRBD2. Germline CDR1 and CDR2: LNHNV and YYDKDF (reference sequence). The V gene end was trimmed by 2 bases and the J gene end by 5 bases; junction bases not matched to a gene: 12. The CDR3 has 17 amino acids. In DNA form, the CDR3 reads TGTGCCACCAGCAGACCGAAGGCGGGGGGCGGCGGAGATACGCAGTATTTT. It codes for CATSRPKAGGGGDTQYF. The full variable domain, completed using reference TRBV15 and TRBJ2-3, is DAMVIQNPRYQVTQFGKPVTLSCSQTLNHNVMYWYQQKSSQAPKLLFHYYDKDFNNEADTPDNFQSRRPNTSFCFLDIRSPGLGDTAMYLCATSRPKAGGGGDTQYFGPGTRLTVL.

This sequence joins TRBV3-1 and TRBJ2-3; 7 nucleotides match TRBD2. V was clipped by 5 bases and J by 6 bases; unmatched bases: 5. The germline V gene has CDR1 LGHDT and CDR2 YNNKEL (reference sequence). The CDR3 is made up of 13 amino acids. The CDR3 nucleotides read TGTGCCAGCAGCGCCAGCGGGGAGGATACGCAGTATTTT. It translates to CASSASGEDTQYF.

J is TRBJ1-1 and V is TRBV27; D gene uncertain. V was pared by 0 bases and J by 1 base, with 6 bases between. The CDR3 is 14 residues long. CDR1 MNHEY and CDR2 SMNVEV come from the germline V gene (reference sequence). The CDR3 reads CASSLSVWNTEAFF. The CDR3 region has the DNA TGTGCCAGCAGTTTATCTGTGTGGAACACTGAAGCTTTCTTT.

The chain joins TRBV6-5 to TRBJ2-4; D call uncertain. Germline loops: CDR1 MNHEY, CDR2 SVGAGI. Trimming shortened V by 6 bases and J by 3 bases, and 9 bases separated the two germline ends. CDR3 length: 13 amino acids. In nucleotides, the CDR3 is TGTGCCAGCAGGGATACGGGCAAAAACATTCAGTACTTC. Translating it yields CASRDTGKNIQYF.

This clonotype was recorded many times. This chain joins TRBV10-2 and TRBJ2-7; TRBD1 might be the D (6 bases). The CDR3 spans 12 residues. V was cut by 8 bases and J by 1 base, with 9 bases left in between. Germline V gene sequence: CDR1 WSHSY, CDR2 SAAADI. CDR3 DNA: TGCGCCAGCGGGACATCTTCCTACGAGCAGTACTTC. This codes for CASGTSSYEQYF.

This clonotype was detected only a few times. This chain joins TRBV28 and TRBJ2-3; TRBD2 agrees at 9 bases. Germline lookup yields CDR1 MDHEN and CDR2 SYDVKM. There are 17 residues in the CDR3. Germline trimming cut 5 bases from V and 2 bases from J; bases unmatched to any gene: 11. The CDR3 region is CASSPTYSGLATDTQYF. DNA for the CDR3: TGTGCCAGCAGTCCCACTTATTCGGGACTAGCCACAGATACGCAGTATTTT.

A note on this clonotype: One end of the junction does not line up with germline, which may come from a read error. V and J are TRBV7-9 and TRBJ1-5; the D gene is possibly TRBD1 (6 bases). In germline, CDR1 is SEHNR, CDR2 FQNEAQ (reference sequence). There are 17 residues in the CDR3. The CDR3 loop reads CASSLPVYRVSNHPQHF. The CDR3 nucleotides are TGTGCCAGCAGCTTACCAGTCTACAGGGTTAGCAATCATCCCCAGCATTTT.